The 5 T cell receptor beta chains reported below all come from one sample, sequenced in a study of T cell repertoires in cytomegalovirus infection. What these receptors recognize is not known. TCRdb ran MiXCR on the reads and lists one entry per CDR3 protein. The sample contains some 800,000 distinct CDR3 sequences, around 29% of which appear only once. The specimen comprised cultured CD8+ T cells from PBMCs, sampled from culture after CMV antigen stimulation. Receptors were obtained from a human donor in good health (CMV status not recorded). Some clones in this sample may be carry-over from other donors' samples.

This clonotype was picked up a small number of times. V and J are TRBV7-6 and TRBJ2-7; D ambiguous. The V gene lost 1 base and the J gene lost 3 bases, with 7 bases spanning the gap. This CDR3 spans 13 amino acids. Germline CDR1 SGHVS, CDR2 FNYEAQ. CDR3 nucleotides: TGTGCCAGCAGCTTAGAAGTCGGCTACGAGCAGTACGTC. Translated, it gives CASSLEVGYEQYV.

The genes are TRBV28 and TRBJ1-2; D possibly corresponds to TRBD1 (5 bases). The CDR3 is made up of 16 amino acids. Trimming took off 6 bases at V and 2 bases at J, with 19 bases between the two ends. Germline V CDR1 and CDR2: MDHEN, SYDVKM. This CDR3 reads CASRASWGGENYGYTF. Here the CDR3 DNA reads TGTGCCAGCAGGGCCTCATGGGGAGGGGAGAACTATGGCTACACCTTC.

The chain has TRBV7-6 and TRBJ2-7; D perhaps matches TRBD2 (6 bases). CDR1 and CDR2 from the germline V gene are SGHVS and FNYEAQ. V was cut by 8 bases and J by 0 bases, with 8 bases left in between. CDR3 size: 12 residues. CDR3 protein: CASGGNSYEQYV. The CDR3, as DNA: TGTGCCAGCGGGGGGAACTCCTACGAGCAGTACGTC.

This clonotype was counted only a few times. The CDR3 DNA sequence: TGTGCCAGCAGCCAAGAATGGGACAGGAACACCGGGGAGCTGTTTTTT. Translated, it gives CASSQEWDRNTGELFF. The chain uses TRBV3-1 and TRBJ2-2, with TRBD1 matching 7 bases. CDR3 length equals 16 residues. Per germline, CDR1 LGHDT and CDR2 YNNKEL (reference sequence). Losses at the gene ends were 0 bases for V and 1 base for J; bases not matched to a gene: 2.

This clonotype was recorded many times. This rearrangement joins TRBV7-2 to TRBJ1-5; D ambiguous. V was trimmed by 2 bases and J by 0 bases, leaving 8 bases between them. The germline CDR1 and CDR2 sequences are SGHTA and FQGNSA. This CDR3 spans 15 amino acids. Here the CDR3 reads CASSLNGYSNQPQHF. The CDR3 nucleotides are TGTGCCAGCAGCTTAAACGGATATAGCAATCAGCCCCAGCATTTT.